Listed here are 25 T cell receptor beta chains from one sample, sequenced in a study of T cells in Graves' hyperthyroidism and ophthalmopathy (dated by TCRdb to between 2018 and 2021). Libraries came from multiplex PCR. Sequencing took place on an Illumina HiSeq 2000. The TCR beta CDR3 regions were amplified from RNA transcripts. A first-round RT-PCR of the TCR CDR3 used the HTBI primer set with the Qiagen OneStep RT-PCR kit. TCRdb cleaned the public reads at Q25 with fastp, built clones with MiXCR and kept in-frame beta chains. Merged by CDR3 protein, the rows form single entries marked with the most common genes and DNA. For this sample the table gives hundreds of thousands of distinct CDR3 sequences, of which under 15% were detected only once. The ten largest account for about 3.9% of the sample. The source material was blood. Receptors were obtained from a woman between 35 and 50 years old with Graves' ophthalmopathy.

This clonotype was counted many times. This chain connects TRBV7-2 to TRBJ1-2; D is possibly TRBD1 (5 bases). CDR3 size: 13 residues. Germline V gene lookup returns CDR1 SGHTA and CDR2 FQGNSA. The V end was cut by 5 bases, the J end by 0 bases, with 7 bases between. The DNA of the CDR3 is TGTGCCAGCAGCCAGGGACCTAACTATGGCTACACCTTC. Translation: CASSQGPNYGYTF.

This clonotype was seen at least ten times. This chain uses TRBV5-6 with TRBJ1-5, with a weak D call TRBD1 (5 bases). Germline CDR1 is SGHDT and CDR2 is YYEEEE. The CDR3 covers 14 residues. Trimming shortened V by 0 bases and J by 4 bases, and 8 bases separated the two germline ends. CDR3 bases: TGTGCCAGCAGCTTGGAAGGGGCTAATCAGCCCCAGCATTTT. It encodes CASSLEGANQPQHF. The complete variable domain, with remaining parts taken from reference TRBV5-6 and TRBJ1-5, reads DAGVTQSPTHLIKTRGQQVTLRCSPKSGHDTVSWYQQALGQGPQFIFQYYEEEERQRGNFPDRFSGHQFPNYSSELNVNALLLGDSALYLCASSLEGANQPQHFGDGTRLSIL.

There are many counts of this clonotype. The rearrangement uses TRBV6-1 and TRBJ1-2; TRBD1 aligns across 7 bases. Germline V lookup: CDR1 MNHNS, CDR2 SASEGT. The trim removed 7 bases at V and 3 bases at J, leaving 5 bases unmatched. This CDR3 region has 13 residues. The CDR3 coding sequence is TGTGCCAGCACTGACAGGGCGGACTATGGCTACACCTTC. Translated: CASTDRADYGYTF.

In its sample, this clonotype was seen once. This chain joins TRBV7-2 and TRBJ2-5; D is perhaps TRBD2 (5 bases). CDR1 SGHTA and CDR2 FQGNSA come from the germline V gene. Trimming cost V 8 bases and J 5 bases, with 15 bases left between them. The CDR3 covers 13 residues. In DNA form, the CDR3 reads TGTGCCAGCCGGACTGATATTTCGGAGACCCAGTACTTC. Protein: CASRTDISETQYF.

This clonotype was observed a few times. The genes are TRBV5-1 and TRBJ2-3, with D perhaps TRBD1 or TRBD2 (6 bases each). Trimming took off 4 bases at V and 3 bases at J, with 24 bases between the two ends. The CDR3 runs to 18 residues. CDR1 SGHRS and CDR2 YFSETQ come from the germline V gene. DNA of the CDR3: TGCGCCAGCAGCCTACTGCCCAAGGGGGGTCAGAAGACAGATACGCAGTATTTT. This gives the protein CASSLLPKGGQKTDTQYF.

The J gene is TRBJ2-5, the V gene TRBV5-1; 10 bases map to TRBD2. After removal of 0 bases from V and 5 bases from J, the junction contained 10 bases not matched to a gene. Germline values: CDR1 SGHRS, CDR2 YFSETQ. CDR3 length: 17 amino acids. CDR3 residues: CASSLDSSGRTRETQYF. The CDR3 DNA reads as TGCGCCAGCAGCTTGGATTCTAGCGGGAGAACGAGGGAGACCCAGTACTTC. Drawing the rest from reference TRBV5-1 and TRBJ2-5, the complete variable domain is KAGVTQTPRYLIKTRGQQVTLSCSPISGHRSVSWYQQTPGQGLQFLFEYFSETQRNKGNFPGRFSGRQFSNSRSEMNVSTLELGDSALYLCASSLDSSGRTRETQYFGPGTRLLVL.

Ten or more counts support this clonotype. This rearrangement joins TRBV5-1 to TRBJ1-1, with D unresolved. CDR3 size: 13 residues. V dropped 4 bases and J dropped 0 bases, with 7 bases sitting between them. CDR1 and CDR2 (germline): SGHRS, YFSETQ. CDR3: CASSPLMNTEAFF. CDR3 in DNA: TGCGCCAGCAGCCCCCTAATGAACACTGAAGCTTTCTTT. Drawing the rest from reference TRBV5-1 and TRBJ1-1, the complete variable domain is KAGVTQTPRYLIKTRGQQVTLSCSPISGHRSVSWYQQTPGQGLQFLFEYFSETQRNKGNFPGRFSGRQFSNSRSEMNVSTLELGDSALYLCASSPLMNTEAFFGQGTRLTVV.

The chain uses TRBV7-2 and TRBJ2-7; perhaps TRBD1 as D (6 bases). Germline lookup yields CDR1 SGHTA and CDR2 FQGNSA. The CDR3 has 14 residues. Trimming stripped 6 bases from V and 2 bases from J, with 14 bases between. CDR3: CASRPTGLTYEQYF. CDR3 in DNA: TGTGCCAGCAGACCGACAGGCCTTACCTACGAGCAGTACTTC.

This clonotype has a handful of counts. This chain uses TRBV6-5 with TRBJ2-7, with 7 bases aligning to TRBD1. Germline V gives CDR1 MNHEY, CDR2 SVGAGI. Trimming took 1 base from V and 4 from J; bases not matched to a gene: 1. The CDR3 length is 13 residues. DNA for the CDR3: TGTGCCAGCAGTTACTACAGGGGTTACGAGCAGTACTTC. It codes for CASSYYRGYEQYF.

The V and J genes are TRBV6-4 and TRBJ2-3, with 10 positions matching TRBD2. The V gene end was trimmed by 6 bases and the J gene end by 1 base; junction bases not matched to a gene: 7. Germline V gene sequence: CDR1 MRHNA, CDR2 SNTAGT. This CDR3 spans 16 amino acids. The CDR3 region is CASSWPGTSGTDTQYF. CDR3 bases: TGTGCCAGCAGCTGGCCCGGGACTAGCGGCACAGATACGCAGTATTTT.

This clonotype was seen ten or more times. The V gene is TRBV30, the J gene TRBJ1-1; 7 bases map to TRBD1. The germline gives CDR1 GTSNPN, CDR2 SVGIG (reference sequence). V lost 2 bases and J lost 10; bases outside the gene matches: 7. This CDR3 region has 12 residues. DNA of the CDR3: TGTGCCTGGAGTCTTAGGGGGCTGCGAGCTTTCTTT. Its translation: CAWSLRGLRAFF.

This clonotype was seen at least ten times. This chain connects TRBV7-9 to TRBJ1-5; D is ambiguous. Germline loops: CDR1 SEHNR, CDR2 FQNEAQ (reference sequence). CDR3 length: 13 residues. V gave up 3 bases and J gave up 10 bases, with 13 bases separating them. The CDR3 reads CASSFGDISPQHF. The DNA for the CDR3 is TGTGCCAGCAGCTTTGGAGATATCAGCCCCCAGCATTTT.

A few counts support this clonotype. The chain uses TRBV28 and TRBJ2-7; 12 bases agree with TRBD1. The CDR3 extends over 15 amino acids. Germline CDR1 and CDR2: MDHEN and SYDVKM. J lost 5 bases, V lost 3 bases, and 5 bases had no gene match. The DNA of the CDR3 is TGTGCCAGCAGTTTGAGGGGACAGGGGGCCGACGAGCAGTACTTC. It codes for CASSLRGQGADEQYF.

This clonotype was seen ten or more times. This rearrangement joins TRBV19 to TRBJ1-5; D possibly corresponds to TRBD1 (5 bases). V lost 5 bases, J lost 0 bases, and 14 bases lay in between. The CDR3 runs to 16 residues. Germline CDR1 LNHDA, CDR2 SQIVND (reference sequence). The CDR3 DNA sequence: TGTGCCAGTAGTGGACGGGGCATTGATAGCAATCAGCCCCAGCATTTT. Its protein is CASSGRGIDSNQPQHF.

This clonotype was seen repeatedly, ten times or more. The J gene is TRBJ2-7, the V gene TRBV6-1; D unresolved. Trimming took off 2 bases at V and 0 bases at J, with 8 bases between the two ends. This CDR3 comprises 14 residues. Germline V gene lookup returns CDR1 MNHNS and CDR2 SASEGT. Written as DNA, the CDR3 is TGTGCCAGCAGTGAAAACGGCTTCTCCTACGAGCAGTACTTC. Translation gives CASSENGFSYEQYF.

This rearrangement joins TRBV6-5 to TRBJ1-2; a possible D gene is TRBD1 (5 bases). Trimming left V 0 bases short and J 7 bases short, with 9 bases between. CDR1 MNHEY and CDR2 SVGAGI come from the germline V gene. This CDR3 contains 13 residues. As DNA, the CDR3 is TGTGCCAGCAGTTACTCGCCAGGGTTTGGCTACACCTTC. Protein: CASSYSPGFGYTF.

The table lists this clonotype with many counts. The chain recombines TRBV6-2 or TRBV6-3 with TRBJ2-7, with 7 bases identical to TRBD2. Germline assignment: CDR1 MNHEY and CDR2 SVGEGT. Trimming took 7 bases from V and 2 from J; bases not matched to a gene: 8. The CDR3 totals 14 residues. The CDR3 loop reads CASTPREGPYEQYF. The DNA of the CDR3 is TGTGCCAGCACCCCGAGGGAGGGACCCTACGAGCAGTACTTC.

This clonotype was counted between two and nine times. The DNA of the CDR3 is TGTGCCAGCCCAAGGGACAGGGCTAATTCACCCCTCCACTTT. This translates into CASPRDRANSPLHF. The J gene is TRBJ1-6, the V gene TRBV18; 9 positions agree with TRBD1. V lost 8 bases and J lost 6; bases outside the gene matches: 5. The CDR3 covers 14 residues. Germline assignment: CDR1 KGHSH and CDR2 LQKENI.

This clonotype was recorded many times. The chain combines TRBV6-5 with TRBJ2-4; 9 bases map to TRBD1. The CDR3 spans 17 residues. Germline V gives CDR1 MNHEY, CDR2 SVGAGI. Trimming cost V 2 bases and J 3 bases; bases outside gene matches: 8. This CDR3 reads CASSYTSQGANKNIQYF. CDR3 coding DNA: TGTGCCAGCAGTTACACTTCACAGGGGGCGAACAAAAACATTCAGTACTTC.

There are many counts of this clonotype. The chain is built from TRBV28 and TRBJ1-2; D unresolved. CDR1 and CDR2 from the germline V gene are MDHEN and SYDVKM. The CDR3 length is 12 residues. V was pared by 10 bases and J by 13 bases, with 22 bases between. The chain's CDR3 is CATLTEGRERTF. The CDR3 region has the DNA TGTGCCACGCTCACTGAGGGCCGGGAACGCACCTTC.

Comments on this clonotype: One base away lies a much larger clone, so this may be a sequencing read error. The chain has TRBV19 and TRBJ2-5; tentatively, D is TRBD2 (6 bases). Germline V gene data show CDR1 as LNHDA and CDR2 as SQIVND (reference sequence). The CDR3 is made up of 14 amino acids. CDR3 bases: TGTGCCAGTAGTACCAGTGGGGGGAGAGAGGCCCAGTACTTC. The encoded protein is CASSTSGGREAQYF.

This chain joins TRBV7-2 and TRBJ2-7; a possible D gene is TRBD2 (7 bases). Trimming removed 5 bases at V and 6 bases at J, with 14 bases between. Germline CDR1 reads SGHTA; CDR2 reads FQGNSA. This CDR3 is built from 13 residues. CDR3 coding DNA: TGTGCCAGCAGCACCTTGGGGGGGCTCGAGCAGTACTTC. Translated, it gives CASSTLGGLEQYF.

The genes are TRBV30 and TRBJ1-2, with D possibly TRBD1 on 6 matching bases. The V end was cut by 0 bases, the J end by 5 bases, with 22 bases between. From germline, CDR1 is GTSNPN and CDR2 SVGIG (reference sequence). This CDR3 is 17 amino acids long. CDR3 amino acids: CAWSVQMSRGRRYGYTF. The CDR3 region has the DNA TGTGCCTGGAGTGTACAAATGAGCAGGGGTCGAAGGTATGGCTACACCTTC.

This clonotype has a handful of counts. This chain joins TRBV4-1 and TRBJ1-2; D gene ambiguous. The CDR3 extends over 15 amino acids. The V and J ends lost 4 bases and 2 bases respectively, with 14 bases between them. Per germline, CDR1 MGHRA and CDR2 YSYEKL. The CDR3 here is CASSLGPGYNYGYTF. The CDR3 coding sequence is TGCGCCAGCAGCCTCGGCCCGGGCTACAACTATGGCTACACCTTC.

This clonotype has at least ten counts. The chain recombines TRBV12-3 or TRBV12-4 with TRBJ1-1, with D maybe TRBD1 (6 bases). Between the trimmed V and J ends, which lost 5 bases and 1 base, there was a span of 14 bases. The CDR3 is 15 amino acids. CDR3 DNA: TGTGCCAGCAGTCCGGGGGGACACAGGAACACTGAAGCTTTCTTT. As protein: CASSPGGHRNTEAFF.